One sample yielded the 32 T cell receptor beta chains listed below, sequenced in a study of CD8 T cells in ankylosing spondylitis. TCRdb independently ran MiXCR on the 5' RACE reads; one entry per CDR3 protein. The sample consists of fewer than 650,000 distinct CDR3 sequences, 10% to 15% of them appearing once. No antigens are known for them. Broader study findings: One TCR beta motif, made up of eight highly homologous variants, appeared characteristic of ankylosing spondylitis blood.

The sequenced sample consisted of blood, either unsorted or a sorted T cell fraction (not recorded which). The source is a male donor with ankylosing spondylitis.

This chain joins TRBV5-4 and TRBJ2-2; D unresolved. Germline V gene lookup returns CDR1 SGHNT and CDR2 YYREEE (reference sequence). The CDR3 contains 13 residues. Between the trimmed V and J ends, which lost 1 base and 7 bases, there was a span of 8 bases. Written as DNA, the CDR3 is TGTGCCAGCAGCTTGAGGACCTTCGGGGAGCTGTTTTTT. Residues: CASSLRTFGELFF.

V gene TRBV20-1 combines with J gene TRBJ2-1; 11 bases map to TRBD2. CDR3 length: 15 residues. V lost 5 bases, J lost 2 bases, and 5 bases stayed unmatched. The germline V gene has CDR1 DFQATT and CDR2 SNEGSKA (reference sequence). For the CDR3, the DNA is TGCAGTGCTTCTGGACTAGCGGGTACCTACAATGAGCAGTTCTTC. Translating gives CSASGLAGTYNEQFF.

The chain joins TRBV24-1 to TRBJ2-1; 9 bases match TRBD2. Germline assignment: CDR1 KGHDR and CDR2 SFDVKD. V trimming: 3 bases; J trimming: 0 bases; junction bases outside the gene matches: 14. This CDR3 comprises 20 residues. The CDR3: CATSDVGTSRLVSSYNEQFF. In DNA form, the CDR3 reads TGTGCCACCAGTGATGTTGGGACTAGCAGGTTGGTGAGCTCCTACAATGAGCAGTTCTTC.

The table lists this clonotype with a few counts. The J gene is TRBJ2-1, the V gene TRBV7-9; 7 positions match TRBD2. The length of the CDR3 is 14 residues. V was pared by 5 bases and J by 2 bases, with 3 bases of the junction left unmatched. The V gene's germline CDR1 is SEHNR and CDR2 FQNEAQ (reference sequence). CDR3 sequence reads: CASSKAGPYNEQFF. In DNA form, the CDR3 reads TGTGCCAGCAGCAAAGCGGGACCCTACAATGAGCAGTTCTTC.

This clonotype has a handful of counts. An end of the junction differs from the germline gene, which may be a read error. The chain is built from TRBV6-1 and TRBJ2-7; possibly TRBD2 for D (6 bases). The CDR3 extends over 14 amino acids. Germline-derived CDR1 and CDR2 are MNHNS and SASEGT. CDR3 in DNA: TGTGCCAGCAGTGAATCGCTAGCGTCCTCCGAGCAGTACTTC. Its protein is CASSESLASSEQYF.

The chain employs TRBV12-3 or TRBV12-4 and TRBJ2-2, with 7 bases identical to TRBD2. There are 17 residues in the CDR3. V lost 6 bases and J lost 6; bases outside the gene matches: 16. The DNA of the CDR3 is TGTGCCAGCAGCCCTCGAAGGGGAGGGGATGGGGCCGGGGAGCTGTTTTTT. Translated, it gives CASSPRRGGDGAGELFF.

The V and J genes are TRBV7-2 and TRBJ2-7, with D possibly TRBD2 on 6 matching bases. Per the germline V gene, CDR1 is SGHTA and CDR2 is FQGNSA. There are 16 residues in the CDR3. The V and J ends lost 5 bases and 2 bases respectively, with 19 bases between them. The CDR3 coding sequence is TGTGCCAGCAGCCCGTGGGGGACTCAAATTACCTACGAGCAGTACTTC. Its protein product is CASSPWGTQITYEQYF. The complete variable domain, with remaining parts taken from reference TRBV7-2 and TRBJ2-7, reads GAGVSQSPSNKVTEKGKDVELRCDPISGHTALYWYRQSLGQGLEFLIYFQGNSAPDKSGLPSDRFSAERTGGSVSTLTIQRTQQEDSAVYLCASSPWGTQITYEQYFGPGTRLTVT.

This clonotype showed up just a few times. This chain joins TRBV5-1 and TRBJ1-1; D might be TRBD1 (6 bases). Trimming removed 1 base from V and 4 bases from J, with 14 bases in between. The CDR3 covers 15 residues. CDR1 and CDR2 from the germline V gene are SGHRS and YFSETQ. The CDR3 DNA is TGCGCCAGCAGCTTGCTTGGGGGCGAGAGCACTGAAGCTTTCTTT. Protein: CASSLLGGESTEAFF.

This clonotype was seen only a few times. This chain connects TRBV12-3 or TRBV12-4 to TRBJ1-2, with a weak D call TRBD1 (6 bases). This CDR3 comprises 15 residues. V lost 0 bases and J 4 bases, leaving 12 bases between the germline ends. As DNA, the CDR3 is TGTGCCAGCAGTTTAGCATCGGGGGCACCCTATGGCTACACCTTC. Amino acids: CASSLASGAPYGYTF.

This clonotype has a handful of counts. DNA for the CDR3: TGTGCCAGCAGTGAAGCCTATGTGCAGTACGTC. Amino acid sequence: CASSEAYVQYV. This chain joins TRBV6-1 and TRBJ2-7, with D unresolved. Germline lookup yields CDR1 MNHNS and CDR2 SASEGT. V was clipped by 0 bases and J by 9 bases, with 6 bases between them. The CDR3 runs 11 residues.

This clonotype was seen a handful of times. The chain joins TRBV10-2 to TRBJ2-1; TRBD1 matches 7 bases. This CDR3 is 15 amino acids long. Germline V CDR1 and CDR2: WSHSY, SAAADI. V shed 6 bases, J shed 7 bases, and the junction held 12 bases outside the gene matches. In nucleotides, the CDR3 is TGCGCCAGCAGACACCGTTCCGGGACAGAGAATGAGCAGTTCTTC. Protein sequence: CASRHRSGTENEQFF.

This clonotype has a count of ten or more. This sequence joins TRBV5-1 and TRBJ1-1; D perhaps matches TRBD1 (5 bases). The V gene lost 2 bases and the J gene lost 3 bases, with 17 bases spanning the gap. The V gene's germline CDR1 is SGHRS and CDR2 YFSETQ. The CDR3 has 16 amino acids. CDR3 sequence (DNA): TGCGCCAGCAGCTTTAGGCAGGGCGTTCGGGACACTGAAGCTTTCTTT. Encoded protein: CASSFRQGVRDTEAFF.

This clonotype was seen many times. This chain connects TRBV6-2 or TRBV6-3 to TRBJ2-3, with 15 bases matching TRBD2. V shed 6 bases and J 4 bases; nucleotides not matched to a gene: 5. This CDR3 comprises 16 residues. The germline V gene has CDR1 MNHEY and CDR2 SVGEGT. The CDR3 spells CASSRGLAGGADTQYF. DNA of the CDR3: TGTGCCAGCAGCCGAGGACTAGCGGGAGGGGCAGATACGCAGTATTTT.

This clonotype was counted between two and nine times. The J gene is TRBJ1-5, the V gene TRBV15, with TRBD1 matching 11 bases. Looked up from germline, CDR1 is LNHNV and CDR2 is YYDKDF (reference sequence). J gave up 6 bases and V 3 bases, and 7 bases lay outside the gene matches. The CDR3 has 16 residues. The CDR3 region has the DNA TGTGCCACCAGCAGGGGCGGACAGGGGGCTGTTCAGCCCCAGCATTTT. It encodes CATSRGGQGAVQPQHF.

This clonotype was seen a handful of times. The rearrangement joins TRBV12-3 or TRBV12-4 to TRBJ2-7, with a weak D call TRBD2 (7 bases). The CDR3 runs to 15 residues. V was cut by 1 base and J by 3 bases, with 13 bases left in between. This chain's CDR3 is CASSLVWGGNYEQYF. CDR3 nucleotides: TGTGCCAGCAGTTTAGTGTGGGGGGGCAACTACGAGCAGTACTTC.

The V and J genes are TRBV11-2 and TRBJ1-2; 7 bases are a match to TRBD1. J gave up 4 bases and V 4 bases, and 6 bases lay outside the gene matches. Germline V gene data show CDR1 as SGHAT and CDR2 as FQNNGV. This CDR3 is built from 14 residues. In DNA, the CDR3 is TGTGCCAGCAGCTCGCCGGGACAGCTCTATGGCTACACCTTC. Its translation: CASSSPGQLYGYTF.

V and J are TRBV3-1 and TRBJ1-3; D is undetermined. V dropped 1 base and J dropped 0 bases, with 4 bases sitting between them. CDR1 is LGHDT and CDR2 is YNNKEL in the germline V gene (reference sequence). CDR3 length equals 14 residues. CDR3 amino acids: CASSQGLSGNTIYF. CDR3 DNA: TGTGCCAGCAGCCAAGGGCTCTCTGGAAACACCATATATTTT. Looking up the rest from reference TRBV3-1 and TRBJ1-3 gives the full variable domain: DTAVSQTPKYLVTQMGNDKSIKCEQNLGHDTMYWYKQDSKKFLKIMFSYNNKELIINETVPNRFSPKSPDKAHLNLHINSLELGDSAVYFCASSQGLSGNTIYFGEGSWLTVV.

The genes are TRBV11-2 and TRBJ2-1, with D perhaps TRBD2 (6 bases). The germline V gene encodes CDR1 SGHAT and CDR2 FQNNGV. The CDR3 sequence is 13 residues long. The germline V and J ends were trimmed by 6 bases and 7 bases, with 13 bases remaining between them. CDR3 protein: CASRPTRWNEQFF. The DNA for the CDR3 is TGTGCCAGCAGGCCGACTAGATGGAATGAGCAGTTCTTC.

Ten or more counts support this clonotype. The rearrangement uses TRBV5-1 and TRBJ2-3; 11 nucleotides agree with TRBD2. This CDR3 comprises 14 residues. Germline V gene lookup returns CDR1 SGHRS and CDR2 YFSETQ. The trim removed 2 bases at V and 5 bases at J, leaving 1 base unmatched. The CDR3 DNA is TGCGCCAGCAGCTTTACTAGCGGGAGAGATACGCAGTATTTT. Amino acid sequence: CASSFTSGRDTQYF. Filled out from reference TRBV5-1 and TRBJ2-3, the complete variable domain reads KAGVTQTPRYLIKTRGQQVTLSCSPISGHRSVSWYQQTPGQGLQFLFEYFSETQRNKGNFPGRFSGRQFSNSRSEMNVSTLELGDSALYLCASSFTSGRDTQYFGPGTRLTVL.

There are a few counts of this clonotype. The rearrangement uses TRBV5-1 and TRBJ1-2; the D is unclear. Germline CDR1 reads SGHRS; CDR2 reads YFSETQ. The CDR3 totals 15 residues. V was pared by 4 bases and J by 1 base, with 14 bases between. The CDR3: CASSQQPDNNYGYTF. CDR3 sequence (DNA): TGCGCCAGCAGCCAGCAACCCGACAATAACTATGGCTACACCTTC.

This clonotype came up a few times. A read error is possible here, since a much larger clone lies one base away. The chain employs TRBV11-2 and TRBJ2-5; no reliable D call. CDR1 and CDR2 from the germline V gene are SGHAT and FQNNGV. The CDR3 has 11 residues. Trimming left V 2 bases short and J 5 bases short, with 3 bases between. The CDR3 is CASSLMETQYF. CDR3 DNA sequence: TGTGCCAGCAGCTTAATGGAGACCCAGTACTTC.

The gene calls are TRBV28 and TRBJ1-6, with D uncertain. CDR3 length equals 13 residues. CDR1 is MDHEN, CDR2 SYDVKM, per germline. With 3 bases removed from V and 0 bases from J, the gap between germline ends came to 0 bases. CDR3 residues: CASSFSYNSPLHF. As DNA, the CDR3 is TGTGCCAGCAGTTTCTCCTATAATTCACCCCTCCACTTT.

J is TRBJ2-1 and V is TRBV3-1; 7 nucleotides align to TRBD2. The junction had 7 bases not matched to a gene; V was cut back by 6 bases and J by 5 bases. The germline V gene encodes CDR1 LGHDT and CDR2 YNNKEL (reference sequence). This CDR3 comprises 14 residues. The DNA for the CDR3 is TGTGCCAGCAGTCGGACTAGACGTAACAATGAGCAGTTCTTC. This gives the protein CASSRTRRNNEQFF.

This clonotype showed up just a few times. The gene calls are TRBV5-1 and TRBJ1-2; 8 bases agree with TRBD1. Germline assignment: CDR1 SGHRS and CDR2 YFSETQ. The V and J ends lost 5 bases and 3 bases, in that order; junction bases with no gene match: 9. The CDR3 loop spans 15 amino acids. CDR3 coding DNA: TGCGCCAGCAGTTCGGGACAGGCCGAAGACTATGGCTACACCTTC. Residues: CASSSGQAEDYGYTF.

This chain joins TRBV14 and TRBJ2-7, with TRBD2 matching 7 bases. The V segment lost 3 bases and the J segment 2 bases; nucleotides outside the gene matches: 16. Germline CDR1 is SGHDN and CDR2 is FVKESK. This CDR3 has 18 residues. The CDR3 reads CASSHEKVGLPPTYEQYF. The CDR3 nucleotides read TGTGCCAGCAGCCACGAGAAGGTGGGACTACCCCCGACCTACGAGCAGTACTTC.

The gene calls are TRBV20-1 and TRBJ2-1; 15 nucleotides agree with TRBD2. Germline CDR1 DFQATT, CDR2 SNEGSKA (reference sequence). There are 17 residues in the CDR3. V shed 1 base and J 9 bases; nucleotides not matched to a gene: 10. The CDR3 region has the DNA TGCAGTGCTAGAGGGGTGTGGACTAGCGGGAGGGCCTTTGAGCAGTTCTTC. As protein: CSARGVWTSGRAFEQFF.

This clonotype was picked up a small number of times. The genes are TRBV5-1 and TRBJ2-7; the match to TRBD1 covers 8 bases. CDR3 length equals 17 residues. V lost 1 base and J lost 3; bases outside the gene matches: 12. CDR1 and CDR2 (germline): SGHRS, YFSETQ. The CDR3 region has the DNA TGCGCCAGCAGCTTGTATCCTACACAGGGGGGTTTCTACGAGCAGTACTTC. Its translation: CASSLYPTQGGFYEQYF.

This clonotype occurred many times. The V gene is TRBV12-3 or TRBV12-4, the J gene TRBJ1-3, with D possibly being TRBD1 (6 bases). The CDR3 length is 14 residues. Trimming removed 9 bases at V and 2 bases at J, with 14 bases between. The CDR3 bases are TGTGCCAGTTCCTTGGGGGCGGCTGGAAACACCATATATTTT. Translating gives CASSLGAAGNTIYF.

This clonotype has only a few counts. The chain employs TRBV2 and TRBJ1-5, with D hard to call. The germline gives CDR1 SNHLY, CDR2 FYNNEI. Trimming left V 3 bases short and J 13 bases short, with 13 bases between. The CDR3 consists of 12 residues. The DNA for the CDR3 is TGTGCCAGCAGTGATTATGGCTTCTCACAGCATTTT. This codes for CASSDYGFSQHF.

Ten or more counts support this clonotype. The rearrangement uses TRBV5-5 and TRBJ2-5, with no clear D. The CDR3 spans 14 residues. Per germline, CDR1 SGHKS and CDR2 YYEKEE (reference sequence). V was clipped by 0 bases and J by 4 bases, with 10 bases between them. The CDR3 here is CASSLVARPETQYF. The DNA of the CDR3 is TGTGCCAGCAGCTTGGTGGCCAGACCAGAGACCCAGTACTTC.

This clonotype came up a few times. The chain links TRBV7-9 to TRBJ2-3; 13 bases fit TRBD2. V trimming: 4 bases; J trimming: 2 bases; junction bases outside the gene matches: 3. Looked up from germline, CDR1 is SEHNR and CDR2 is FQNEAQ (reference sequence). The CDR3 is 16 residues long. The CDR3 here is CASSWGLAGTTDTQYF. CDR3 bases: TGTGCCAGCAGCTGGGGACTAGCGGGGACCACAGATACGCAGTATTTT.

This clonotype came up a few times. The chain uses TRBV3-1 and TRBJ1-2; the D gene is possibly TRBD1 (5 bases). The CDR3 runs to 14 residues. Per germline, CDR1 LGHDT and CDR2 YNNKEL (reference sequence). The V end was cut by 0 bases, the J end by 5 bases, with 10 bases between. For the CDR3, the DNA is TGTGCCAGCAGCCAAGATGGGACCACGTATGGCTACACCTTC. The encoded protein is CASSQDGTTYGYTF.